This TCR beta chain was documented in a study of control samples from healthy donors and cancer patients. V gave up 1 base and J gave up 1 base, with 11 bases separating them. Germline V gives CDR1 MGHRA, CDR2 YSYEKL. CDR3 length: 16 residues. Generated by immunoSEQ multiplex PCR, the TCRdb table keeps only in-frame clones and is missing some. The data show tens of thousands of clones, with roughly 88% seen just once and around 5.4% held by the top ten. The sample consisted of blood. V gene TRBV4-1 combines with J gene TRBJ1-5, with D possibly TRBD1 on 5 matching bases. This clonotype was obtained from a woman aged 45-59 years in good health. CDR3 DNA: TGCGCCAGCAGCCAAGTTAAGGGGAAAAGCAATCAGCCCCAGCATTTT. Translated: CASSQVKGKSNQPQHF.